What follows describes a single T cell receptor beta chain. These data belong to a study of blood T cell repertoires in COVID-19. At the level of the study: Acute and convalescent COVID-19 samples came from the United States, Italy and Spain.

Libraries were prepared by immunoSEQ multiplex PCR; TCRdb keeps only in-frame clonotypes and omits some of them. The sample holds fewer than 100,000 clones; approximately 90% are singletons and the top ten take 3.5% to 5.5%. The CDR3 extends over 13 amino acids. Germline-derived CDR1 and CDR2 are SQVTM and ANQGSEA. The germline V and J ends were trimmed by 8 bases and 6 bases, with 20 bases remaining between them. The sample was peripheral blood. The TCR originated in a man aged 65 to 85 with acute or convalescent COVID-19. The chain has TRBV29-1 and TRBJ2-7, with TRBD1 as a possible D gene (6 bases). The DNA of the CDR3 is TGCAGCATACGTAGGGGGTCAGGGCCCGAGCAGTACTTC. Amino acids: CSIRRGSGPEQYF.